The 27 T cell receptor beta chains below come from one sample, sequenced in a study of T cells after yellow fever vaccination. TCRdb recomputed calls from the 5' RACE reads with MiXCR, one row per CDR3 protein. The sample carries hundreds of thousands of distinct CDR3 sequences, 15% to 20% recorded once. The sample in question was PBMCs, obtained 15 days after the yellow fever booster vaccination. The receptors here all came from a man aged 25 to 45 who received the YFV17D yellow fever vaccine.

This clonotype has just a few counts. The chain uses TRBV11-2 and TRBJ2-1; 11 positions match TRBD2. CDR1 is SGHAT and CDR2 is FQNNGV in the germline V gene. The CDR3 runs to 20 residues. V trimming: 4 bases; J trimming: 4 bases; junction bases outside the gene matches: 18. In nucleotides, the CDR3 is TGTGCCAGCAGCTCCCTGGGTTGGACAGGGACTAGCGGCACGTACAATGAGCAGTTCTTC. Translation: CASSSLGWTGTSGTYNEQFF.

This sequence joins TRBV20-1 and TRBJ1-1; D remains ambiguous. The V gene lost 4 bases and the J gene lost 0 bases, with 9 bases spanning the gap. The CDR3 totals 13 residues. From germline, CDR1 is DFQATT and CDR2 SNEGSKA (reference sequence). The CDR3 region is CSATGVLNTEAFF. The DNA for the CDR3 is TGCAGTGCTACAGGTGTCTTGAACACTGAAGCTTTCTTT.

This clonotype has more than one count but fewer than ten. The V and J genes are TRBV20-1 and TRBJ2-3; D ambiguous. The CDR3 spans 12 residues. Trimming removed 6 bases from V and 2 bases from J, with 9 bases in between. Germline CDR1 is DFQATT and CDR2 is SNEGSKA (reference sequence). The CDR3 DNA follows: TGCAGTGCAAGATTAAACACAGATACGCAGTATTTT. This encodes CSARLNTDTQYF.

The rearrangement uses TRBV20-1 and TRBJ2-3; D possibly matches TRBD1 or TRBD2 (5 bases each). There are 13 residues in the CDR3. CDR1 and CDR2 from the germline V gene are DFQATT and SNEGSKA (reference sequence). V lost 5 bases and J 11 bases, leaving 20 bases between the germline ends. CDR3 region: CSAPPGEGRGQYF. The CDR3, as DNA: TGCAGTGCTCCTCCCGGAGAGGGGAGAGGGCAGTATTTT.

This chain connects TRBV18 to TRBJ2-1, with 7 bases lining up with TRBD2. The length of the CDR3 is 15 residues. Trimming cost V 4 bases and J 5 bases; bases outside gene matches: 8. Germline V gene data show CDR1 as KGHSH and CDR2 as LQKENI. The CDR3 region is CASSLRGEGNNEQFF. The CDR3 region has the DNA TGTGCCAGCTCACTGAGAGGGGAGGGAAACAATGAGCAGTTCTTC.

This clonotype has more than one count but fewer than ten. The chain employs TRBV6-2 or TRBV6-3 and TRBJ1-5, with a possible D match to TRBD1 (5 bases). Germline CDR1 MNHEY, CDR2 SVGEGT. Trimming left V 2 bases short and J 5 bases short, with 13 bases between. The CDR3 totals 15 residues. CDR3 loop: CASSYQGVSHQPQHF. CDR3 nucleotides: TGTGCCAGCAGTTACCAGGGTGTCTCCCATCAGCCCCAGCATTTT.

This clonotype was found a few times. The V and J genes are TRBV6-1 and TRBJ2-1; 8 bases align to TRBD2. Unmatched junction bases numbered 15, after V lost 6 bases and J lost 8 bases. Germline CDR1 reads MNHNS; CDR2 reads SASEGT. This CDR3 region has 16 residues. CDR3: CASRTTGTSAVDEQFF. CDR3 DNA sequence: TGTGCCAGCAGAACGACCGGGACTAGTGCAGTCGATGAGCAGTTCTTC.

This clonotype occurred a few times. This chain links TRBV28 with TRBJ2-7; D possibly corresponds to TRBD1 (5 bases). CDR1 is MDHEN, CDR2 SYDVKM, per germline. V was trimmed by 4 bases and J by 2 bases, leaving 12 bases between them. The CDR3 sequence is 14 residues long. In nucleotides, the CDR3 is TGTGCCAGCAGTTCCCTGGGGCAGACCTACGAGCAGTACTTC. As protein: CASSSLGQTYEQYF.

This clonotype has a handful of counts. V usage is TRBV19 and J usage is TRBJ2-1; D could derive from TRBD1 or TRBD2 (5 bases each). Germline CDR1 LNHDA, CDR2 SQIVND (reference sequence). This CDR3 is 13 amino acids long. Trimming pared 7 bases from V and 5 bases from J, leaving 12 bases between. CDR3 in DNA: TGTGCCAGTATGGGGGACCTGCACAATGAGCAGTTCTTC. Its protein is CASMGDLHNEQFF.

The DNA for the CDR3 is TGTGCCAGCAGCTTAGACATCCGGAACACTGAAGCTTTCTTT. Its translation: CASSLDIRNTEAFF. V and J are TRBV7-9 and TRBJ1-1; D unclear. There are 14 residues in the CDR3. CDR1 SEHNR and CDR2 FQNEAQ come from the germline V gene (reference sequence). The V and J ends lost 1 base and 1 base respectively, with 7 bases between them.

J is TRBJ2-1 and V is TRBV27, with a tentative D call TRBD2 (6 bases). CDR1 is MNHEY, CDR2 SMNVEV, per germline (reference sequence). This CDR3 is 15 amino acids long. Between the trimmed V and J ends, which lost 7 bases and 5 bases, there was a span of 18 bases. The CDR3 sequence is CASKRRLASNNEQFF. The CDR3 bases are TGTGCCAGCAAACGCCGGCTAGCGTCAAACAATGAGCAGTTCTTC.

The table lists this clonotype with a few counts. The chain recombines TRBV9 with TRBJ2-7, with TRBD2 identical over 7 bases. Germline V lookup: CDR1 SGDLS, CDR2 YYNGEE. With V trimmed by 3 bases and J by 5 bases, 11 bases remained unmatched. The CDR3 runs to 15 residues. CDR3 protein: CASSGTSAPGHEQYF. CDR3 nucleotides: TGTGCCAGCAGCGGTACTAGCGCGCCGGGGCACGAGCAGTACTTC.

In this sample, this clonotype turned up a few times. The CDR3 region is CASSLGIGVDSGANVLTF. Here the CDR3 DNA reads TGTGCCAGCAGCTTGGGGATTGGGGTGGACTCTGGGGCCAACGTCCTGACTTTC. The V and J genes are TRBV11-2 and TRBJ2-6; D is unclear. CDR1 and CDR2 from the germline V gene are SGHAT and FQNNGV. Trimming cost V 3 bases and J 0 bases, with 15 bases left between them. The CDR3 spans 18 residues.

V is TRBV23-1 and J is TRBJ2-3; the match to TRBD1 covers 7 bases. TRBV23-1 is labeled an ORF, and its function is uncertain. The CDR3 consists of 16 residues. The V and J ends lost 7 bases and 5 bases, in that order; junction bases with no gene match: 15. CDR3 residues: CASTHLFRGYQDTQYF. The DNA for the CDR3 is TGCGCCAGCACCCATCTCTTCAGGGGGTATCAAGATACGCAGTATTTT.

In its sample, this clonotype was seen a few times. The chain uses TRBV7-2 and TRBJ2-5; D gene uncertain. In germline, CDR1 is SGHTA, CDR2 FQGNSA. The length of the CDR3 is 12 residues. Trimming took off 5 bases at V and 5 bases at J, with 9 bases between the two ends. CDR3 sequence: CASSAVRETQYF. The CDR3 region has the DNA TGTGCCAGCAGCGCCGTACGGGAGACCCAGTACTTC.

This clonotype was seen a few times. V is TRBV9 and J is TRBJ2-2; 15 nucleotides match TRBD2. The CDR3 spans 20 residues. With V trimmed by 3 bases and J by 6 bases, 15 bases remained unmatched. Germline values: CDR1 SGDLS, CDR2 YYNGEE. The CDR3 nucleotides read TGTGCCAGCAGCGCGCGACCGGGACTAGCGGGAGGAACGATAGCCGGGGAGCTGTTTTTT. Protein product: CASSARPGLAGGTIAGELFF.

The rearrangement joins TRBV5-4 to TRBJ2-5; D unclear. This CDR3 comprises 16 residues. Germline assignment: CDR1 SGHNT and CDR2 YYREEE (reference sequence). V dropped 2 bases and J dropped 1 base, with 15 bases sitting between them. The CDR3 DNA follows: TGTGCCAGCAGCTTAAGTGGCGGAGCTATCCAAGAGACCCAGTACTTC. This encodes CASSLSGGAIQETQYF.

The chain combines TRBV28 with TRBJ2-2; 9 nucleotides line up with TRBD1. V lost 3 bases, J lost 6 bases, and 5 bases stayed unmatched. In germline, CDR1 is MDHEN, CDR2 SYDVKM. CDR3 length: 15 residues. CDR3 in DNA: TGTGCCAGCAGTTTTACAGGGGGCGCGGCCGGGGAGCTGTTTTTT. Translating it yields CASSFTGGAAGELFF.

A note on this clonotype: A read error may account for a junction end that differs from germline. The V call is TRBV7-2, the J call TRBJ2-5; D is ambiguous. Germline CDR1 reads SGHTA; CDR2 reads FQGNSA. The CDR3 extends over 14 amino acids. The CDR3: CASSLALGPETQYF. In nucleotides, the CDR3 is TGCGCCAGCAGCTTAGCTCTAGGTCCTGAGACCCAGTACTTC.

This clonotype showed up just a few times. The rearrangement uses TRBV4-1 and TRBJ2-1; D unclear. Germline V lookup: CDR1 MGHRA, CDR2 YSYEKL. V was clipped by 1 base and J by 0 bases, with 7 bases between them. The CDR3 is 15 amino acids. The CDR3 loop reads CASSQGSTSYNEQFF. The CDR3 coding sequence is TGCGCCAGCAGCCAAGGTTCGACCTCCTACAATGAGCAGTTCTTC.

This chain uses TRBV6-1 with TRBJ2-5; 9 nucleotides align to TRBD2. The length of the CDR3 is 15 residues. Looked up from germline, CDR1 is MNHNS and CDR2 is SASEGT. The V gene end was trimmed by 6 bases and the J gene end by 1 base; junction bases not matched to a gene: 6. The CDR3 region is CASSTTSGLQETQYF. In DNA form, the CDR3 reads TGTGCCAGCAGCACGACTAGCGGTCTCCAAGAGACCCAGTACTTC.

Only a few counts were recorded for this clonotype. This sequence joins TRBV12-3 or TRBV12-4 and TRBJ1-4; D gene ambiguous. The CDR3 spans 14 residues. V lost 2 bases and J 4 bases, leaving 8 bases between the germline ends. CDR3 coding DNA: TGTGCCAGCAGTTTAAGGAGACTTAATGAAAAACTGTTTTTT. This gives the protein CASSLRRLNEKLFF.

This clonotype was detected only a few times. The V call is TRBV7-2, the J call TRBJ2-7; D might be TRBD1 or TRBD2, each matching 5 bases. Germline-derived CDR1 and CDR2 are SGHTA and FQGNSA. CDR3 size: 15 residues. V shed 4 bases and J shed 5 bases, with 18 bases lying between them. CDR3 in amino acids: CASSSSLGVMDEQYF. CDR3 bases: TGTGCCAGCAGCTCCTCCCTGGGGGTGATGGACGAGCAGTACTTC.

This chain links TRBV30 with TRBJ2-5; D call uncertain. This CDR3 is built from 11 residues. Germline V gene sequence: CDR1 GTSNPN, CDR2 SVGIG (reference sequence). Trimming pared 3 bases from V and 1 base from J, leaving 3 bases between. The CDR3: CAWSPQETQYF. DNA for the CDR3: TGTGCCTGGAGCCCCCAAGAGACCCAGTACTTC.

The chain couples TRBV20-1 to TRBJ2-5, with no clear D. With 0 bases removed from V and 4 bases from J, the gap between germline ends came to 15 bases. CDR1 is DFQATT, CDR2 SNEGSKA, per germline (reference sequence). CDR3 length: 15 amino acids. The CDR3 DNA is TGCAGTGCTAGAGAGGTCACCTCGGGCTCAGAGACCCAGTACTTC. Residues: CSAREVTSGSETQYF.

The chain is built from TRBV7-2 and TRBJ2-7, with 11 bases identical to TRBD2. In germline, CDR1 is SGHTA, CDR2 FQGNSA. The ends lost 4 bases at V and 3 bases at J; junction bases unmatched: 5. This CDR3 comprises 15 residues. CDR3 nucleotide sequence: TGTGCCAGCAGCTCGCGTGGGACTAGCGGCTACGAGCAGTACTTC. Translated: CASSSRGTSGYEQYF. The entire variable domain, with the rest obtained from reference TRBV7-2 and TRBJ2-7, is as follows: GAGVSQSPSNKVTEKGKDVELRCDPISGHTALYWYRQSLGQGLEFLIYFQGNSAPDKSGLPSDRFSAERTGGSVSTLTIQRTQQEDSAVYLCASSSRGTSGYEQYFGPGTRLTVT.

The rearrangement links TRBV20-1 to TRBJ1-1; D ambiguous. Germline V lookup: CDR1 DFQATT, CDR2 SNEGSKA (reference sequence). The V end lost 6 bases, the J end lost 5 bases, and 13 bases lay between the germline ends. The CDR3 is 12 amino acids. The CDR3 nucleotides are TGCAGTGCCTCCAGGCGGGGTACTGAAGCTTTCTTT. Amino acids: CSASRRGTEAFF.